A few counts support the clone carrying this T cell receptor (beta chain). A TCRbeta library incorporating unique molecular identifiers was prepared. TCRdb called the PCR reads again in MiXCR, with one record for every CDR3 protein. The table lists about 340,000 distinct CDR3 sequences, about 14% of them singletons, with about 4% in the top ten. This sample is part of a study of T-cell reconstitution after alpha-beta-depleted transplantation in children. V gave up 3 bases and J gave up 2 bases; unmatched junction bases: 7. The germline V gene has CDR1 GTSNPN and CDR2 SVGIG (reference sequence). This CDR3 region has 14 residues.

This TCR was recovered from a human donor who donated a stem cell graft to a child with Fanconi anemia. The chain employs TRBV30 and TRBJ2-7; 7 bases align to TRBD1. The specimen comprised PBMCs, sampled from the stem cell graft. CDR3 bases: TGTGCCTGGAGCCGCGACAGGGCGGCCTACGAGCAGTACTTC. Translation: CAWSRDRAAYEQYF.